This entry describes one TCR beta chain. Its antigen is undetermined. This CDR3 is built from 16 residues. Trimming removed 0 bases at V and 5 bases at J, with 17 bases between. Germline CDR1 and CDR2: LNHNV and YYDKDF (reference sequence). The source of the sample is a study of T cells in tumors after PD-1 blockade. Study-level background: Patients had no prior checkpoint blockade, systemic immunosuppressants, or anti-cancer therapy within 4 weeks. During anti-PD-1 treatment, some patients continued daily vismodegib 150 mg. Study-wide points: Some novel exhausted tumor clones appeared in pre-treatment blood, suggesting peripheral recruitment.

Produced via immunoSEQ multiplex PCR; TCRdb's table is partial and in-frame only. Among 55,000 to 70,000 clones listed, roughly 77% were seen once. This clonotype was obtained from a human donor with basal cell carcinoma. This sequence joins TRBV15 and TRBJ2-7; maybe TRBD2 (7 bases). This sample comprised PBMCs, obtained before anti-PD-1 treatment. The CDR3 protein is CATSRDGGGGVNEQYF. In DNA, the CDR3 is TGTGCCACCAGCAGAGATGGCGGAGGGGGGGTCAACGAGCAGTACTTC.